These 18 T cell receptor beta chains were all obtained from the same sample, sequenced in a study of blood T cell repertoires in COVID-19. Some clones are missing from TCRdb's copy, which holds only in-frame ones; the method was immunoSEQ multiplex PCR. The sample lists around 390,000 clones, 87% occurring once. Material: PBMCs or T cells enriched from blood (not recorded which). Every receptor here comes from a woman aged 45-65 years who had recovered from COVID-19.

In regard to this clone: The same CDR3 also results from other DNA sequences found in this sample. V is TRBV5-1 and J is TRBJ1-3; TRBD1 might be the D (6 bases). This CDR3 comprises 15 residues. Germline values: CDR1 SGHRS, CDR2 YFSETQ. Trimming took off 0 bases at V and 1 base at J, with 8 bases between the two ends. This chain's CDR3 is CASSLDTGSGNTIYF. DNA of the CDR3: TGCGCCAGCAGCTTGGATACAGGGTCTGGAAACACCATATATTTT. Full variable domain (remainder filled in from reference TRBV5-1 and TRBJ1-3): KAGVTQTPRYLIKTRGQQVTLSCSPISGHRSVSWYQQTPGQGLQFLFEYFSETQRNKGNFPGRFSGRQFSNSRSEMNVSTLELGDSALYLCASSLDTGSGNTIYFGEGSWLTVV.

V gene TRBV5-8 combines with J gene TRBJ2-5; no clear D gene. V was clipped by 0 bases and J by 8 bases, with 23 bases between them. There are 17 residues in the CDR3. Germline CDR1 is SGHTS and CDR2 is YDEGEE. The DNA for the CDR3 is TGTGCCAGCAGCTTGGAGTTAATGACCCCACGGGTAGTAACCCAGTACTTC. It translates to CASSLELMTPRVVTQYF.

This clone turned up a few times. The rearrangement uses TRBV5-1 and TRBJ2-1, with D tentatively TRBD2 (5 bases). V was shortened by 8 bases and J by 0 bases, with 15 bases between the two germline ends. Germline loops: CDR1 SGHRS, CDR2 YFSETQ. The CDR3 contains 15 residues. CDR3 sequence: CASSLDLSSYNEQFF. The CDR3, as DNA: TGCGCCAGTTCACTAGATCTGAGCTCCTACAATGAGCAGTTCTTC.

This clone was picked up one time. V and J are TRBV5-6 and TRBJ2-2, with D possibly TRBD2 on 7 matching bases. The CDR3 totals 16 residues. V lost 4 bases and J lost 0, with 13 bases in between. The germline V gene has CDR1 SGHDT and CDR2 YYEEEE. The DNA for the CDR3 is TGTGCCAGCAGCCCGAAGGGGGGGGCGAACACCGGGGAGCTGTTTTTT. This encodes CASSPKGGANTGELFF.

The rearrangement joins TRBV6-5 to TRBJ2-1; 14 bases are shared with TRBD2. The V and J ends lost 4 bases and 9 bases, in that order; junction bases with no gene match: 5. CDR1 is MNHEY and CDR2 is SVGAGI in the germline V gene. The CDR3 covers 15 residues. The chain's CDR3 is CASSSGTSGGGEQFF. DNA for the CDR3: TGTGCCAGCAGTTCCGGGACTAGCGGGGGTGGTGAGCAGTTCTTC.

The gene calls are TRBV5-5 and TRBJ1-4, with 8 positions matching TRBD1. Unmatched junction bases numbered 5, after V lost 0 bases and J lost 4 bases. The CDR3 loop spans 16 amino acids. Germline V gene sequence: CDR1 SGHKS, CDR2 YYEKEE (reference sequence). The CDR3 nucleotides are TGTGCCAGCAGCTTGGTAGGACAGGGATATAATGAAAAACTGTTTTTT. This translates into CASSLVGQGYNEKLFF.

The V call is TRBV5-1, the J call TRBJ1-2; 7 bases are a match to TRBD1. Germline V CDR1 and CDR2: SGHRS, YFSETQ. The CDR3 totals 14 residues. The V and J ends lost 1 base and 4 bases, in that order; junction bases with no gene match: 4. The CDR3 loop is CASSLYWDSYGYTF. DNA for the CDR3: TGCGCCAGCAGCTTGTATTGGGACAGCTATGGCTACACCTTC. The full variable domain, with the rest looked up from reference TRBV5-1 and TRBJ1-2, is KAGVTQTPRYLIKTRGQQVTLSCSPISGHRSVSWYQQTPGQGLQFLFEYFSETQRNKGNFPGRFSGRQFSNSRSEMNVSTLELGDSALYLCASSLYWDSYGYTFGSGTRLTVV.

This clone was detected a few times. The gene calls are TRBV2 and TRBJ2-3; 7 positions agree with TRBD1. The trim removed 1 base at V and 5 bases at J, leaving 9 bases unmatched. Germline V gene data show CDR1 as SNHLY and CDR2 as FYNNEI. The CDR3 is 16 residues long. CDR3 in amino acids: CASSEGRGGRGDTQYF. CDR3 coding DNA: TGTGCCAGCAGTGAAGGCAGAGGGGGCCGGGGAGATACGCAGTATTTT.

The chain recombines TRBV6-4 with TRBJ1-1; D unclear. The germline V gene has CDR1 MRHNA and CDR2 SNTAGT. The CDR3 runs 13 residues. V lost 7 bases, J lost 5 bases, and 14 bases lay in between. This CDR3 is CASKRDWNTEAFF. Written as DNA, the CDR3 is TGTGCCAGCAAGCGGGATTGGAATACTGAAGCTTTCTTT.

The chain has TRBV18 and TRBJ1-1, with no clear D. CDR1 KGHSH and CDR2 LQKENI come from the germline V gene. V lost 3 bases and J 1 base, leaving 6 bases between the germline ends. The CDR3 length is 13 residues. The CDR3 DNA is TGTGCCAGCTCACCTCACAAGAACACTGAAGCTTTCTTT. It is translated as CASSPHKNTEAFF.

The CDR3 sequence: CASSEWAFDQAFF. The CDR3 DNA reads TGTGCCAGCAGTGAATGGGCCTTTGATCAAGCTTTCTTT. The chain has TRBV2 and TRBJ1-1; D uncertain. The V and J ends lost 2 bases and 9 bases respectively, with 13 bases between them. This CDR3 spans 13 amino acids. Per the germline V gene, CDR1 is SNHLY and CDR2 is FYNNEI.

The chain couples TRBV7-8 to TRBJ2-1, with D hard to call. The CDR3 sequence is 14 residues long. Deletions cut 0 bases from V and 9 bases from J, with 12 bases between. Germline V CDR1 and CDR2: SGHVS, FQNEAQ. The DNA of the CDR3 is TGTGCCAGCAGCTTAGCCCCACCAGGTACTGAGCAGTTCTTC. This codes for CASSLAPPGTEQFF.

V gene TRBV29-1 combines with J gene TRBJ2-1; D is perhaps TRBD1 (6 bases). The V gene lost 4 bases and the J gene lost 5 bases, with 15 bases spanning the gap. The CDR3 length is 14 residues. Germline assignment: CDR1 SQVTM and CDR2 ANQGSEA. The CDR3 is CSVALLTGNNEQFF. The CDR3 DNA reads TGCAGCGTTGCACTGCTTACAGGGAACAATGAGCAGTTCTTC.

J is TRBJ1-6 and V is TRBV4-1; 10 bases line up with TRBD1. Looked up from germline, CDR1 is MGHRA and CDR2 is YSYEKL. The V segment lost 2 bases and the J segment 10 bases; nucleotides outside the gene matches: 5. The CDR3 is 15 amino acids. In DNA form, the CDR3 reads TGCGCCAGCAGCCAAAAAAGACAGGGGGCCTCACCCCTCCACTTT. Its protein is CASSQKRQGASPLHF.

The rearrangement links TRBV5-1 to TRBJ1-4, with D possibly TRBD1 on 5 matching bases. The CDR3 contains 16 residues. Trimming stripped 3 bases from V and 3 bases from J, with 15 bases between. Germline V gene lookup returns CDR1 SGHRS and CDR2 YFSETQ. This chain's CDR3 is CASSSQGGGANEKLFF. The CDR3 DNA reads as TGCGCCAGCAGCTCACAAGGCGGGGGTGCTAATGAAAAACTGTTTTTT.

This clone was detected once. The V gene is TRBV2, the J gene TRBJ2-3; no clear D. Germline V gene sequence: CDR1 SNHLY, CDR2 FYNNEI. V was clipped by 5 bases and J by 1 base, with 7 bases between them. This CDR3 has 13 amino acids. CDR3 sequence reads: CASSIPGTDTQYF. The CDR3 bases are TGTGCCAGCAGTATCCCAGGCACAGATACGCAGTATTTT.

CDR3 amino acids: CASSSGSRGGNTIYF. The CDR3 bases are TGTGCCAGCAGCTCAGGGAGCAGGGGTGGAAACACCATATATTTT. V is TRBV27 and J is TRBJ1-3, with D perhaps matching TRBD1 (6 bases). The CDR3 contains 15 residues. V lost 6 bases to trimming and J lost 3 bases, with 15 bases between them. Germline V gives CDR1 MNHEY, CDR2 SMNVEV (reference sequence).

This chain uses TRBV2 with TRBJ2-7, with TRBD1 as a possible D gene (7 bases). Germline CDR1 is SNHLY and CDR2 is FYNNEI. With 1 base removed from V and 2 bases from J, the gap between germline ends came to 12 bases. This CDR3 contains 15 residues. The CDR3 reads CASSEGAGGTYEQYF. Here the CDR3 DNA reads TGTGCCAGCAGTGAAGGGGCAGGGGGGACCTACGAGCAGTACTTC. The entire variable domain, with the rest obtained from reference TRBV2 and TRBJ2-7, is as follows: EPEVTQTPSHQVTQMGQEVILRCVPISNHLYFYWYRQILGQKVEFLVSFYNNEISEKSEIFDDQFSVERPDGSNFTLKIRSTKLEDSAMYFCASSEGAGGTYEQYFGPGTRLTVT.